This T cell receptor beta chain stems from a study of blood T cell repertoires in COVID-19. About the study: Acute and convalescent COVID-19 specimens originated in the United States, Italy and Spain. The cDNA or gDNA used as material had been derived from T cells, B-cell-depleted T cells, or PBMCs.

Methods used by the authors: By means of reference gene primer amplification, nucleated cell counts were estimated. Clones were sequenced by immunoSEQ multiplex PCR, and TCRdb holds only the in-frame ones, with some missing. That table supplies the V and J calls and clone size; D and trimming were determined from the DNA. Of about 300,000 clones listed, approximately 88% are singletons. The CDR3 runs to 15 residues. Per germline, CDR1 MNHEY and CDR2 SMNVEV (reference sequence). The V end lost 6 bases, the J end lost 0 bases, and 15 bases lay between the germline ends. This sequence joins TRBV27 and TRBJ2-7; D is undetermined. The sequence was obtained from a man between 18 and 29 years old who had recovered from COVID-19. The sample taken for sequencing was peripheral blood. The CDR3 bases are TGTGCCAGCAGGTTCCAACGACTCGGCTCCTACGAGCAGTACTTC. This translates into CASRFQRLGSYEQYF.